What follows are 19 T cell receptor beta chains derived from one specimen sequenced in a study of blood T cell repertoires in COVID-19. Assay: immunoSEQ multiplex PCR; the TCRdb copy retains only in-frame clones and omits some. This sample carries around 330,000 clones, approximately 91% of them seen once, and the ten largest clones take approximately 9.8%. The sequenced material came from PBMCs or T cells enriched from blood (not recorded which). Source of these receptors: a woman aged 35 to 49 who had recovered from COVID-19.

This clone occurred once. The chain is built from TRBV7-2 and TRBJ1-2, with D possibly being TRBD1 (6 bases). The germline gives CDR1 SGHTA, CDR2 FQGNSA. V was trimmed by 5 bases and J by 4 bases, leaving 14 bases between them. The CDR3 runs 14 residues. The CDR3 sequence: CASSRGQFLYGYTF. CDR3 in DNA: TGTGCCAGCAGCCGGGGACAATTCCTCTATGGCTACACCTTC.

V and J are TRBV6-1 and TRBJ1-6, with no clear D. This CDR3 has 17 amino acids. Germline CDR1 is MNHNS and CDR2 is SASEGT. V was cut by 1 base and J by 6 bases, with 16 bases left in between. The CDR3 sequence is CASSEEVVYWSNSPLHF. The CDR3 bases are TGTGCCAGCAGTGAAGAAGTGGTCTATTGGAGTAATTCACCCCTCCACTTT.

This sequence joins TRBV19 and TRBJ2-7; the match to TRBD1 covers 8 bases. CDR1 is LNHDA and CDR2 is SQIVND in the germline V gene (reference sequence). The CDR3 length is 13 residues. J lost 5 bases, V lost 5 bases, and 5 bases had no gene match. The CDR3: CASSLRQGNEQYF. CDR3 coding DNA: TGTGCCAGTAGTCTCCGACAGGGGAACGAGCAGTACTTC.

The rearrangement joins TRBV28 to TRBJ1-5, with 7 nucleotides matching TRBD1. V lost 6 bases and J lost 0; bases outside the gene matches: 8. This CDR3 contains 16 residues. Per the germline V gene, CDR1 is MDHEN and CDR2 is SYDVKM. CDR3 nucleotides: TGTGCCAGCAGGGGTAACAGACAGGGTAGCAATCAGCCCCAGCATTTT. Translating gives CASRGNRQGSNQPQHF. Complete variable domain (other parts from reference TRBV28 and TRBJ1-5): DVKVTQSSRYLVKRTGEKVFLECVQDMDHENMFWYRQDPGLGLRLIYFSYDVKMKEKGDIPEGYSVSREKKERFSLILESASTNQTSMYLCASRGNRQGSNQPQHFGDGTRLSIL.

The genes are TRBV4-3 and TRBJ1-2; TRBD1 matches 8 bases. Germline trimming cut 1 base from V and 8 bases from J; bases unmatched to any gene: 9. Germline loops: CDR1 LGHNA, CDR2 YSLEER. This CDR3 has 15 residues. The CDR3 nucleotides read TGCGCCAGCAGCCAAGCCGGCAGGGGGCTGCGGGGCTACACCTTC. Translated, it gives CASSQAGRGLRGYTF.

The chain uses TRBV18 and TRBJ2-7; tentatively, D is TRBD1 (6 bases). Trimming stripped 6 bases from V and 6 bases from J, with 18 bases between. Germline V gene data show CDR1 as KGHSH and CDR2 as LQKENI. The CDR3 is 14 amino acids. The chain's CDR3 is CASSSTPTGGEQYF. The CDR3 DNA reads TGTGCCAGCTCCTCAACGCCGACAGGCGGCGAGCAGTACTTC.

The CDR3 loop is CASRQGPMNTEAFF. The CDR3 DNA sequence: TGTGCCAGCAGGCAGGGGCCTATGAACACTGAAGCTTTCTTT. The chain combines TRBV27 with TRBJ1-1, with D possibly being TRBD1 (6 bases). The length of the CDR3 is 14 residues. Trimming pared 6 bases from V and 0 bases from J, leaving 11 bases between. Germline V gene sequence: CDR1 MNHEY, CDR2 SMNVEV (reference sequence).

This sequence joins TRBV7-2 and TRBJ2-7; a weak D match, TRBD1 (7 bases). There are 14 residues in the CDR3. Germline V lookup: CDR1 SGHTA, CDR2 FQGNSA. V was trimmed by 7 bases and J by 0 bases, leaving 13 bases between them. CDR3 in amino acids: CASNPGGSSYEQYF. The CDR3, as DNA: TGTGCCAGCAACCCAGGGGGGAGCTCCTACGAGCAGTACTTC.

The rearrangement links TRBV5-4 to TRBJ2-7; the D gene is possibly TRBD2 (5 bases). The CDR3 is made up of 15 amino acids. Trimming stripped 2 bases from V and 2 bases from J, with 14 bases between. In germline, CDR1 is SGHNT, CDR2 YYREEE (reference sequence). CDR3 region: CASSFWSDGTYEQYF. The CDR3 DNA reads TGTGCCAGCAGCTTTTGGTCGGACGGGACCTACGAGCAGTACTTC.

CDR3 sequence: CASSQESPSGRSGELFF. The CDR3 DNA follows: TGCGCCAGCAGCCAAGAATCGCCTAGCGGGAGATCCGGGGAGCTGTTTTTT. The chain carries TRBV4-1 and TRBJ2-2, with 10 bases lining up with TRBD2. The V gene end was trimmed by 0 bases and the J gene end by 6 bases; junction bases not matched to a gene: 7. From germline, CDR1 is MGHRA and CDR2 YSYEKL. The CDR3 has 17 amino acids.

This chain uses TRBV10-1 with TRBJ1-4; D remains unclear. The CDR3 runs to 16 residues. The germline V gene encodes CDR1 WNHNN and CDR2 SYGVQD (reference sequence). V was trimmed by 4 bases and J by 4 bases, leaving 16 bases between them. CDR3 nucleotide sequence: TGCGCCAGCAGTGCCCCAAGAGTGGCGGTTAATGAAAAACTGTTTTTT. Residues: CASSAPRVAVNEKLFF.

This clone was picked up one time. The CDR3 loop is CASSQESLTGGSYEQYF. CDR3 DNA: TGTGCCAGCAGCCAAGAAAGTCTTACGGGAGGGTCCTACGAGCAGTACTTC. The rearrangement joins TRBV3-1 (or the pseudogene TRBV3-2) to TRBJ2-7; TRBD2 aligns across 8 bases. CDR1 and CDR2 (germline): LGHDT, YNNKEL (reference sequence). The CDR3 is made up of 17 amino acids. J lost 1 base, V lost 0 bases, and 8 bases had no gene match.

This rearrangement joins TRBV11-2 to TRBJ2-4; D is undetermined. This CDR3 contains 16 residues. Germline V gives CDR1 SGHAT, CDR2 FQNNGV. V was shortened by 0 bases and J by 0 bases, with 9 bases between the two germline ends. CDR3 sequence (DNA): TGTGCCAGCAGCTTAGACCTTGCGCTAGCCAAAAACATTCAGTACTTC. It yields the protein CASSLDLALAKNIQYF.

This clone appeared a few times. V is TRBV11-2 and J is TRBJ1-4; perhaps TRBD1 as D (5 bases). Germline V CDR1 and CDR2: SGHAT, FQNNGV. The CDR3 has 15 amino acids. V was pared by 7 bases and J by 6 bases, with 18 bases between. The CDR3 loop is CASTYSWGEDEKLFF. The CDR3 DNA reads TGTGCCAGCACCTACTCGTGGGGCGAGGATGAAAAACTGTTTTTT. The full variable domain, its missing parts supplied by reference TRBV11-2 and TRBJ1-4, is EAGVAQSPRYKIIEKRQSVAFWCNPISGHATLYWYQQILGQGPKLLIQFQNNGVVDDSQLPKDRFSAERLKGVDSTLKIQPAKLEDSAVYLCASTYSWGEDEKLFFGSGTQLSVL.

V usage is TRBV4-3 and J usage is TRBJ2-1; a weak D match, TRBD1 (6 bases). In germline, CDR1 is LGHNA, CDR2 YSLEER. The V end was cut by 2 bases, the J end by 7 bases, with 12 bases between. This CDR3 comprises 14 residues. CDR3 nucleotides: TGCGCCAGCAGCCAACTTACACAGGGAAATGAGCAGTTCTTC. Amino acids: CASSQLTQGNEQFF.

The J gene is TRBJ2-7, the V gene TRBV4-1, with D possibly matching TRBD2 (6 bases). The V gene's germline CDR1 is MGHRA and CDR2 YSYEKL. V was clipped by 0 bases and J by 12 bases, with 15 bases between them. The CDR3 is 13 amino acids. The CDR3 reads CASSQERDSILYF. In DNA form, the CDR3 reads TGCGCCAGCAGCCAAGAGCGGGATTCTATACTGTACTTC.

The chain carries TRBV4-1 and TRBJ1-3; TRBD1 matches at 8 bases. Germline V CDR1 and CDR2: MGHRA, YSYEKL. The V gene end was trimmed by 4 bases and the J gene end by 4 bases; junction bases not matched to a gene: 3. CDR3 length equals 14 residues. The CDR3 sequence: CASSPWTGGNTIYF. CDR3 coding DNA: TGCGCCAGCAGCCCGTGGACAGGGGGAAACACCATATATTTT.

The CDR3 coding sequence is TGTGCCAGCAGCCTGGCGGGGGTAGAGACCCAGTACTTC. Protein: CASSLAGVETQYF. This chain uses TRBV3-1 (or the pseudogene TRBV3-2) with TRBJ2-5, with 7 bases lining up with TRBD2. Per germline, CDR1 LGHDT and CDR2 YNNKEL (reference sequence). V lost 4 bases and J lost 4; bases outside the gene matches: 3. The CDR3 extends over 13 amino acids.

The chain's CDR3 is CASSRLGSNSGNTIYF. For the CDR3, the DNA is TGTGCCAGCAGCCGACTAGGATCGAACTCTGGAAACACCATATATTTT. The chain joins TRBV4-2 to TRBJ1-3; D gene uncertain. CDR1 LGHNA and CDR2 YNFKEQ come from the germline V gene. With 4 bases removed from V and 0 bases from J, the gap between germline ends came to 13 bases. This CDR3 is built from 16 residues.